Here is one T cell receptor beta chain with its context. The antigen it recognizes is unknown. No qualities accompany the bases; no much larger clone lies one base away. TCR CDR3 regions were amplified from genomic DNA by multiplex PCR using the deep immunoSEQ assay. Extracted genomic DNA from each cell subset was distributed evenly across all wells of several immunoSEQ 96-well plates, and each plate was treated as a replicate. Each replicate PCR for sorted subsets received approximately 220 ng genomic DNA, equal to about 30,000 T cell genomes. Purified libraries were quantified with a Qubit 3.0 fluorometer, sized on a Bioanalyzer 2100, and re-quantified with the KAPA Library Quantification kit. A separate single-read 150-cycle Illumina NextSeq 550 flow cell was used to sequence each immunoSEQ 96-well plate. From the authors' description of their analysis: The immunoSEQ output contained only junctional sequences without quality scores, so filtering could not match that applied to full-length reads. To assign V/J genes and CDR3, sequences were annotated against IMGT germline references using PyIR, a Python wrapper for IgBLAST v1.9. Reads were filtered out if the reads had weak V/J assignments (E-value above 1e-6), no CDR3, stop codons, out-of-frame junctions, or ambiguous translated residues. V3J clonotypes were defined by identical inferred V gene, J gene, and CDR3 amino acid sequence. To compute the percentage overlap between repertoires, the number of shared unique clonotypes was divided by the size of the smaller repertoire. Richness of each repertoire was evaluated using RTK rarefaction, the Chao1 estimator, and Recon v2.1 estimates of unobserved clonotypes. For all TCRbeta clonotypes obtained by the gDNA method from four donors, generation probabilities were computed with OLGA. In its TCRdb copy, this immuneACCESS table keeps in-frame sequences only and misses some clones. Where compared with another copy, unresolved V genes explain less than half of these, and the others have no known cause. The D gene and trimming were derived from the DNA, and the V and J assignments and clone size from that table. In all, the sample holds roughly 2,000,000 clones, and 93% of those were seen once. About 1.6% of the sample is in the top ten clones.

CDR1 SGDLS and CDR2 YYNGEE were looked up in the germline V gene. The CDR3 runs 16 amino acids, cysteine and phenylalanine included. Solely the CDR3 DNA is kept, with 48 bases framed from the first base. The germline ends are 10 bases apart after V is trimmed by 0 bases and J by 0 bases. CD8 naive samples were CD45RO-negative cells positively selected for CCR7, giving a CD45RA+CCR7+ population that excluded TemRA cells. Donors were healthy HIV-negative adults with no recently reported acute infections or vaccinations. Only Caucasian adults living in Nashville, Tennessee, USA were represented among the donors. After blood collection by leukapheresis, PBMCs were isolated using Ficoll-Histopaque density gradient centrifugation and then cryopreserved in the vapor phase of liquid nitrogen. Purity and quantity of every magnetically sorted T cell population were checked by analytical flow cytometry. Genomic DNA was isolated from each sorted fraction and quantified by UV absorbance on a Nanodrop 2000c.

These data originate in a study of shared clonotypes between healthy human individuals (dated by TCRdb to between 2020 and 2021). With regard to the full study: The cohort included a few men and a couple of women between 18 and 49 years of age. For each donor, CD4 naive and CD4 memory were each run on three plates, CD8 naive on two plates, and CD8 memory on one plate. To estimate repertoire size and how much clonotypes are shared between individuals, the study performed deep sequencing of blood TCR repertoires from five healthy adults. Libraries were prepared and TCR repertoires were sequenced by different laboratories using diverse techniques, in order to increase sequencing depth and limit assay-specific biases. Between about 0.9 and 9 billion PBMCs per donor were obtained by leukapheresis.

Broader findings and caveats from the paper: Higher generation probabilities were observed for clonotypes shared by all four sorted-subset donors than for non-shared clonotypes. Sharing across four donors was observed for about 5% of naive CD4, under 4% of naive CD8, about 2.3% of memory CD4, and roughly 0.43% of memory CD8 clonotypes. Pairwise subsampling led to the expectation that sequencing depth would affect the degree of clonotype sharing among donors. Naive subsets generally had larger estimated clonotype richness than memory subsets. The genetic and exposure-history diversity represented was limited by the small number of donors. Sampling was restricted to blood, and TCR repertoires in tissues likely differ from the TCR repertoires found in blood. Even with the large sequencing depth, rarefaction of the sorted-subset datasets indicated that sequencing was incomplete.

Recombination joined TRBV9 with TRBJ1-3; the D gene cannot be resolved reliably. The receptor comes from a man between 18 and 29 years old in good health. Some clones in this sample may be carry-over from other donors' samples. The sample consisted of naive CD8+ T cells from PBMCs. In light of the paper, this sample's cell subset or site label describes: CD45RA+CCR7+. Read as DNA, the sequence is TGTGCCAGCAGCGTAGACGGGTTCCGCTCTGGAAACACCATATATTTT. Its translation reads: CASSVDGFRSGNTIYF.